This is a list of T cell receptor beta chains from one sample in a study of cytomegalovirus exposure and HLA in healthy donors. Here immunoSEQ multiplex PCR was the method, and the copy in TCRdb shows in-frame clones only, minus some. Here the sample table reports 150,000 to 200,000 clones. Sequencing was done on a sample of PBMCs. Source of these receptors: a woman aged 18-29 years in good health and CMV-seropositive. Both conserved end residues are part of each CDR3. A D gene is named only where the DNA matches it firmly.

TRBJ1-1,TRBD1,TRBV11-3,CASSTSSGGNTEAFF,TGTGCCAGCAGCACCAGCTCAGGGGGGAACACTGAAGCTTTCTTT
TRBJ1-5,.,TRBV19,CASSISAGWQPQHF,TGTGCCAGTAGTATTTCGGCGGGCTGGCAGCCCCAGCATTTT
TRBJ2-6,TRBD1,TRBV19,CASSERQGAWDASVLTF,TGTGCCAGTAGTGAAAGACAGGGGGCTTGGGATGCAAGTGTCCTGACTTTC
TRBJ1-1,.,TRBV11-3,CASSLGFEAFF,TGTGCCAGCAGCTTGGGCTTTGAAGCTTTCTTT
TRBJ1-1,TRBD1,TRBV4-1,CASSQDRVTGKNEVFF,TGCGCCAGCAGCCAAGATCGTGTGACAGGGAAAAATGAAGTTTTCTTT
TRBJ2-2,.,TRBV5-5,CASSFLPQGIAGELFF,TGTGCCAGCAGCTTCTTGCCGCAGGGTATCGCCGGGGAGCTGTTTTTT
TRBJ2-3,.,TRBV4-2,CASSQEGGDTQYF,TGTGCCAGCAGCCAAGAGGGGGGAGATACGCAGTATTTT
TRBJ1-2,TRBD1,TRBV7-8,CASSLGDSYGYTF,TGTGCCAGCAGCTTGGGGGACAGCTATGGCTACACCTTC
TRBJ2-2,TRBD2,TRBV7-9,CASSSIAGGPDTGELFF,TGTGCCAGCAGCTCGATAGCGGGGGGGCCGGACACCGGGGAGCTGTTTTTT
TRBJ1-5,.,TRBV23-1,CASTWTANSNQPQHF,TGCGCCAGCACATGGACAGCCAATAGCAATCAGCCCCAGCATTTT
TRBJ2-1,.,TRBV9,CASSVDSSLRLEQFF,TGTGCCAGCAGCGTAGACTCCTCCTTGCGTCTTGAGCAGTTCTTC
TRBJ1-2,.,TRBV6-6,CASKEAGDGYTF,TGTGCCAGCAAGGAGGCAGGGGATGGCTACACCTTC
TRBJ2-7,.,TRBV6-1,CASSPRTASSYEQYF,TGTGCCAGCAGTCCACGGACAGCAAGTTCCTACGAGCAGTACTTC
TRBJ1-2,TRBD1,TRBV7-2,CASSEGAGEVYTF,TGTGCCAGCAGCGAGGGGGCAGGGGAGGTCTACACCTTC
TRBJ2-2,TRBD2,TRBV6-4,CASSHGREETGELFF,TGTGCCAGCAGTCACGGGCGGGAGGAGACCGGGGAGCTGTTTTTT
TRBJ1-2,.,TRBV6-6,CASRRGGEDYGYTF,TGTGCCAGCAGAAGAGGTGGGGAGGACTATGGCTACACCTTC
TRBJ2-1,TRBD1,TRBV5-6,CASSFPSTGQSFF,TGTGCCAGCAGCTTCCCTTCGACAGGGCAATCGTTCTTC
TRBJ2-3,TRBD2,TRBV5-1,CASSRTSGSNTDTQYF,TGCGCCAGCAGCCGAACTAGCGGGAGTAACACAGATACGCAGTATTTT
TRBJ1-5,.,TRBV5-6,CASMGRPGNQPQHF,TGTGCCAGCATGGGCAGGCCAGGGAATCAGCCCCAGCATTTT
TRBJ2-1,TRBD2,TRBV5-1,CASSLDGGTYNEQFF,TGCGCCAGCAGCTTGGACGGGGGGACCTACAATGAGCAGTTCTTC
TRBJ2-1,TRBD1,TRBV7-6,CASSSGPGQGVLRNGNEQFF,TGTGCCAGCAGCTCAGGGCCGGGACAGGGGGTTCTGAGGAACGGCAATGAGCAGTTCTTC
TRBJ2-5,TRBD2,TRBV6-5,CASRIPGGGETQYF,TGTGCCAGCAGAATACCGGGGGGTGGGGAGACCCAGTACTTC
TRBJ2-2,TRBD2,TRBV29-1,CSVAGTSVGELFF,TGCAGCGTGGCCGGGACTAGCGTCGGGGAGCTGTTTTTT
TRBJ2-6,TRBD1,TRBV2,CASRPGQTFGANVLTF,TGTGCCAGCAGGCCGGGACAGACCTTCGGGGCCAACGTCCTGACTTTC
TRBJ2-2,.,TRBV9,CASSVVGGASWWDTGELFF,TGTGCCAGCAGCGTAGTGGGGGGAGCTAGCTGGTGGGACACCGGGGAGCTGTTTTTT
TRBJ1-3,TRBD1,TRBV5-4,CASSPSRGQNTIYF,TGTGCCAGCAGCCCAAGCAGGGGGCAGAACACCATATATTTT
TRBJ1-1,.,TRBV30,CAWNVPLEGNTEAFF,TGTGCCTGGAACGTACCGTTGGAGGGAAACACTGAAGCTTTCTTT
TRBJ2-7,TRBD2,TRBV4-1,CASSQVGRERGSYEQYF,TGCGCCAGCAGCCAAGTAGGCAGGGAGCGGGGTTCCTACGAGCAGTACTTC
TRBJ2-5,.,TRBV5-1,CASSFGGQETQYF,TGCGCCAGCAGCTTCGGGGGCCAAGAGACCCAGTACTTC
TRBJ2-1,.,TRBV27,CASSLSLFDNEQFF,TGTGCCAGCAGTTTATCTCTATTCGACAATGAGCAGTTCTTC
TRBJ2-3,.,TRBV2,CASRAELMTDTQYF,TGTGCCAGCAGGGCCGAACTAATGACAGATACGCAGTATTTT
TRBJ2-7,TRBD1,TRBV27,CASSKTGLEGDEQYF,TGTGCCAGCAGCAAGACAGGGTTGGAAGGAGACGAGCAGTACTTC
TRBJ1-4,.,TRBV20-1,CSGTDNEKLFF,TGCAGTGGAACAGACAATGAAAAACTGTTTTTT
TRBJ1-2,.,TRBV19,CASSITTSYGYTF,TGTGCCAGTAGTATTACGACATCCTATGGCTACACCTTC
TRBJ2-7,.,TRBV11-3,CASSPRDRREQYF,TGTGCCAGCAGCCCACGAGATCGGCGGGAGCAGTACTTC
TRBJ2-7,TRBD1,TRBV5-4,CASSPGQGGYEQYF,TGTGCCAGCAGCCCGGGACAGGGGGGATACGAGCAGTACTTC
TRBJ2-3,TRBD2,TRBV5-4,CASRSGSSTDTQYF,TGTGCCTCCAGGAGCGGGAGTTCCACAGATACGCAGTATTTT
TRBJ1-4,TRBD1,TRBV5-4,CASSPDRGGEKLFF,TGTGCCAGCAGCCCCGACAGGGGTGGGGAAAAACTGTTTTTT
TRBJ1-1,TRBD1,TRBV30,CAWSYLDRDNTEAFF,TGTGCCTGGAGCTACCTAGACAGGGACAACACTGAAGCTTTCTTT
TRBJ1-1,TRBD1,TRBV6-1,CASSEARDSKAFF,TGTGCCAGCAGTGAAGCGCGGGACAGCAAAGCTTTCTTT
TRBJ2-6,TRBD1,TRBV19,CASSIVTGGSPGANVLTF,TGTGCCAGTAGTATTGTGACAGGGGGCTCCCCTGGGGCCAACGTCCTGACTTTC
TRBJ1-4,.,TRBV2,CASRQGRGEKLFF,TGTGCCAGCAGACAGGGCCGGGGTGAAAAACTGTTTTTT
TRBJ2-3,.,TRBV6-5,CASRTLAFGTDTQYF,TGTGCCAGCAGAACACTAGCATTCGGCACAGATACGCAGTATTTT
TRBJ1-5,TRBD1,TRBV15,CATSPTGSDSSNQPQHF,TGTGCCACCAGCCCGACAGGGTCGGACTCTAGCAATCAGCCCCAGCATTTT
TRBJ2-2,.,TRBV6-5,CASSYAEVDGELFF,TGTGCCAGCAGTTACGCCGAGGTGGACGGGGAGCTGTTTTTT
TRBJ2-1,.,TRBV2,CASSEWVPDRGHEQFF,TGTGCCAGCAGTGAATGGGTCCCTGACCGGGGTCATGAGCAGTTCTTC
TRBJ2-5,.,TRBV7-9,CASSLDPGETQYF,TGTGCCAGCAGCTTAGACCCGGGAGAGACCCAGTACTTC
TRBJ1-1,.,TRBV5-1,CASSHDRPNTEAFF,TGCGCCAGCAGCCATGACAGGCCGAACACTGAAGCTTTCTTT
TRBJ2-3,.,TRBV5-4,CASSPGLSTDTQYF,TGTGCCAGCAGCCCGGGACTTTCCACAGATACGCAGTATTTT